The next 29 T cell receptor beta chains were all read from a single sample in a study of T cells after yellow fever vaccination. TCRdb re-derived calls from the 5' RACE reads in MiXCR, one entry per CDR3 protein. The repertoire holds roughly 120,000 distinct CDR3 sequences, 7.5% to 9.5% seen once, with roughly 27% in the top ten. The sequencing used CD8+ T cells sorted from PBMCs, collected 45 days after the yellow fever booster vaccination. These receptors originate from a man younger than 40 who received the YFV17D yellow fever vaccine.

This clonotype was picked up a small number of times. The rearrangement links TRBV7-2 to TRBJ2-3, with D possibly being TRBD1 or TRBD2 (5 bases each). Trimming cost V 5 bases and J 5 bases, with 20 bases left between them. The V gene's germline CDR1 is SGHTA and CDR2 FQGNSA. The CDR3 spans 16 residues. CDR3 in DNA: TGTGCCAGCAGCAGAGGGTCCCAGGGAGTACTAGATACGCAGTATTTT. This encodes CASSRGSQGVLDTQYF. Looking up the rest from reference TRBV7-2 and TRBJ2-3 gives the full variable domain: GAGVSQSPSNKVTEKGKDVELRCDPISGHTALYWYRQSLGQGLEFLIYFQGNSAPDKSGLPSDRFSAERTGGSVSTLTIQRTQQEDSAVYLCASSRGSQGVLDTQYFGPGTRLTVL.

This clonotype showed up just once. V gene TRBV28 combines with J gene TRBJ2-2; D remains unclear. Germline CDR1 and CDR2: MDHEN and SYDVKM. The CDR3 has 15 amino acids. The germline V and J ends were trimmed by 2 bases and 1 base, with 8 bases remaining between them. The CDR3 DNA sequence: TGTGCCAGCAGTTTAGTAGTAGAGAACACCGGGGAGCTGTTTTTT. Its translation is CASSLVVENTGELFF.

This clonotype came up a few times. The rearrangement joins TRBV5-1 to TRBJ2-2, with a weak D call TRBD2 (6 bases). This CDR3 is 15 amino acids long. From germline, CDR1 is SGHRS and CDR2 YFSETQ. Trimming left V 2 bases short and J 0 bases short, with 8 bases between. The CDR3 loop is CASSLGTSNTGELFF. The CDR3 DNA reads as TGCGCCAGCAGCTTAGGGACTTCGAACACCGGGGAGCTGTTTTTT.

Ten or more counts support this clonotype. This rearrangement joins TRBV7-2 to TRBJ2-5; 10 bases line up with TRBD2. CDR1 SGHTA and CDR2 FQGNSA come from the germline V gene. The CDR3 length is 15 residues. V gave up 5 bases and J gave up 5 bases; unmatched junction bases: 8. This chain's CDR3 is CASSMTGLAVETQYF. As DNA, the CDR3 is TGTGCCAGCAGCATGACAGGACTAGCGGTCGAGACCCAGTACTTC.

The sample holds many counts of this clonotype. V and J are TRBV20-1 and TRBJ2-7, with a possible D match to TRBD2 (6 bases). This CDR3 contains 13 residues. Germline V gene lookup returns CDR1 DFQATT and CDR2 SNEGSKA (reference sequence). V was cut by 5 bases and J by 3 bases, with 14 bases left in between. CDR3 in DNA: TGCAGTGCTGTTTCCGACGGGGGCTACGAGCAGTACTTC. Encoded protein: CSAVSDGGYEQYF.

At least ten counts were recorded for this clonotype. This chain links TRBV4-3 with TRBJ2-1; 9 nucleotides line up with TRBD2. Looked up from germline, CDR1 is LGHNA and CDR2 is YSLEER. The V and J ends lost 0 bases and 6 bases, in that order; junction bases with no gene match: 9. The CDR3 has 17 residues. This CDR3 is CASSQDLGVAGVNEQFF. The CDR3, as DNA: TGCGCCAGCAGCCAAGATCTAGGGGTAGCGGGAGTCAATGAGCAGTTCTTC.

This clonotype has only a few counts. The chain links TRBV7-9 to TRBJ2-3, with D hard to call. In germline, CDR1 is SEHNR, CDR2 FQNEAQ (reference sequence). This CDR3 comprises 15 residues. Trimming removed 4 bases at V and 3 bases at J, with 14 bases between. The CDR3 is CASSSPNRATDTQYF. The CDR3 nucleotides are TGTGCCAGCAGCTCCCCTAACCGGGCTACAGATACGCAGTATTTT.

This clonotype has ten or more counts. The chain joins TRBV20-1 to TRBJ2-4; D uncertain. Trimming removed 6 bases at V and 0 bases at J, with 9 bases between. The CDR3 extends over 13 amino acids. The germline V gene encodes CDR1 DFQATT and CDR2 SNEGSKA (reference sequence). The CDR3 is CSAPALAKNIQYF. CDR3 coding DNA: TGCAGTGCGCCGGCCTTAGCCAAAAACATTCAGTACTTC.

This clonotype was seen repeatedly, ten times or more. The chain employs TRBV29-1 and TRBJ1-2, with 8 bases matching TRBD1. Germline V gene sequence: CDR1 SQVTM, CDR2 ANQGSEA. There are 17 residues in the CDR3. V lost 0 bases to trimming and J lost 4 bases; unmatched junction nucleotides: 13. CDR3 bases: TGCAGCGTTGAAGATCCCCGGACAGGGTTCAAAGGCTATGGCTACACCTTC. Protein product: CSVEDPRTGFKGYGYTF.

V and J are TRBV4-2 and TRBJ2-5; D unclear. Trimming cost V 5 bases and J 0 bases, with 16 bases left between them. CDR3 size: 16 residues. Germline V lookup: CDR1 LGHNA, CDR2 YNFKEQ. The CDR3 here is CASSSSESLHQETQYF. CDR3 bases: TGTGCCAGCAGCTCTTCCGAGAGTTTGCACCAAGAGACCCAGTACTTC.

This clonotype was seen at least ten times. The rearrangement links TRBV27 to TRBJ1-5; no clear D. This CDR3 contains 18 residues. V was cut by 2 bases and J by 0 bases, with 17 bases left in between. Germline CDR1 MNHEY, CDR2 SMNVEV (reference sequence). The CDR3 DNA reads as TGTGCCAGCAGTTTAGGGCCCCCAGGAACTTATAGCAATCAGCCCCAGCATTTT. The encoded protein is CASSLGPPGTYSNQPQHF.

At least ten counts were recorded for this clonotype. This chain joins TRBV11-3 and TRBJ2-1; 12 positions agree with TRBD2. Germline V gene sequence: CDR1 SGHNT, CDR2 YENEEA. The CDR3 runs 15 residues. With V trimmed by 5 bases and J by 4 bases, 3 bases remained unmatched. Here the CDR3 DNA reads TGTGCCAGCAGCACCACTAGCGGGGGGTACAATGAGCAGTTCTTC. This gives the protein CASSTTSGGYNEQFF.

Concerning this clonotype: Given a much more abundant clone one base away, this may be a read error. CDR3 coding DNA: TGTGCCAGCAGTTTATGGTTAGACCAGCGGTCCAATGAGCAGTTCTTC. This gives the protein CASSLWLDQRSNEQFF. The rearrangement uses TRBV27 and TRBJ2-1, with a weak D call TRBD2 (5 bases). This CDR3 is built from 16 residues. Germline CDR1 is MNHEY and CDR2 is SMNVEV (reference sequence). Deletions cut 1 base from V and 6 bases from J, with 16 bases between.

This clonotype has at least ten counts. The chain recombines TRBV7-2 with TRBJ2-1; no reliable D call. The length of the CDR3 is 11 residues. Between the trimmed V and J ends, which lost 0 bases and 8 bases, there was a span of 2 bases. Germline V lookup: CDR1 SGHTA, CDR2 FQGNSA. CDR3 nucleotides: TGTGCCAGCAGCTTAGCCTATGAGCAGTTCTTC. Translated, it gives CASSLAYEQFF.

This clonotype was counted many times. The chain has TRBV7-9 and TRBJ1-5; D unresolved. V was pared by 1 base and J by 7 bases, with 11 bases between. CDR3 length equals 14 residues. CDR1 and CDR2 from the germline V gene are SEHNR and FQNEAQ (reference sequence). The CDR3 sequence is CASSLDANSQPQHF. CDR3 nucleotide sequence: TGTGCCAGCAGCTTAGATGCGAATAGCCAGCCCCAGCATTTT.

This clonotype has ten or more counts. The rearrangement uses TRBV11-2 and TRBJ1-2; no clear D gene. CDR3 length: 12 amino acids. The germline gives CDR1 SGHAT, CDR2 FQNNGV. With 1 base removed from V and 6 bases from J, the gap between germline ends came to 6 bases. CDR3 sequence (DNA): TGTGCCAGCAGCTTAGTTCGGGATGGCTACACCTTC. Protein sequence: CASSLVRDGYTF.

The chain couples TRBV27 to TRBJ2-1, with no clear D. Germline lookup yields CDR1 MNHEY and CDR2 SMNVEV (reference sequence). V was cut by 6 bases and J by 5 bases, with 11 bases left in between. The CDR3 length is 13 residues. The CDR3 here is CASSRSKNNEQFF. In DNA form, the CDR3 reads TGTGCCAGCAGCCGCAGTAAGAACAATGAGCAGTTCTTC.

This clonotype was detected many times. This chain links TRBV3-1 with TRBJ1-6; D unresolved. Germline V lookup: CDR1 LGHDT, CDR2 YNNKEL (reference sequence). Deletions cut 0 bases from V and 11 bases from J, with 11 bases between. This CDR3 region has 14 residues. DNA for the CDR3: TGTGCCAGCAGCCAAGACTTCTTCGGAGCACCCCTCCACTTT. Translated: CASSQDFFGAPLHF.

This clonotype has at least ten counts. The rearrangement links TRBV7-2 to TRBJ2-7, with D uncertain. The germline V and J ends were trimmed by 6 bases and 3 bases, with 9 bases remaining between them. This CDR3 is 12 amino acids long. Germline V gene data show CDR1 as SGHTA and CDR2 as FQGNSA. The chain's CDR3 is CASSEHYYEQYF. In DNA, the CDR3 is TGTGCCAGCAGTGAGCATTACTACGAGCAGTACTTC.

This clonotype was counted ten times or more. The chain joins TRBV7-6 to TRBJ2-7; D is uncertain. CDR3 length: 13 amino acids. V was pared by 2 bases and J by 3 bases, with 8 bases between. Germline assignment: CDR1 SGHVS and CDR2 FNYEAQ. This chain's CDR3 is CASSLNELYEQYF. The CDR3 DNA is TGTGCCAGCAGCTTAAATGAGCTCTACGAGCAGTACTTC.

This clonotype was detected ten times or more. The chain is built from TRBV7-6 and TRBJ2-7; 10 nucleotides agree with TRBD1. The CDR3 consists of 15 residues. CDR1 SGHVS and CDR2 FNYEAQ come from the germline V gene. V was pared by 5 bases and J by 6 bases, with 10 bases of the junction left unmatched. CDR3 residues: CASSITGTGVAEQYF. CDR3 nucleotides: TGTGCCAGCAGCATCACAGGGACAGGGGTGGCCGAGCAGTACTTC. The full variable domain, completed using reference TRBV7-6 and TRBJ2-7, is GAGVSQSPRYKVTKRGQDVALRCDPISGHVSLYWYRQALGQGPEFLTYFNYEAQQDKSGLPNDRFSAERPEGSISTLTIQRTEQRDSAMYRCASSITGTGVAEQYFGPGTRLTVT.

This clonotype was counted at least ten times. J is TRBJ2-7 and V is TRBV4-1; D is ambiguous. V was pared by 1 base and J by 2 bases, with 12 bases between. The CDR3 is 15 residues long. Germline CDR1 reads MGHRA; CDR2 reads YSYEKL. This CDR3 reads CASSQVAAEPYEQYF. In nucleotides, the CDR3 is TGCGCCAGCAGCCAAGTTGCGGCAGAGCCCTACGAGCAGTACTTC.

This clonotype was detected many times. This rearrangement joins TRBV7-9 to TRBJ1-4; TRBD1 is a possible D gene (5 bases). Per the germline V gene, CDR1 is SEHNR and CDR2 is FQNEAQ (reference sequence). Trimming shortened V by 4 bases and J by 8 bases, and 11 bases separated the two germline ends. There are 13 residues in the CDR3. CDR3 nucleotides: TGTGCCAGCAGCTCGGGGACCGCGGAAAAACTGTTTTTT. Encoded protein: CASSSGTAEKLFF.

This clonotype was counted many times. J is TRBJ1-2 and V is TRBV5-1; D not certain. The CDR3 runs to 16 residues. The germline V gene has CDR1 SGHRS and CDR2 YFSETQ. V was shortened by 4 bases and J by 2 bases, with 18 bases between the two germline ends. The CDR3 loop is CASSPGPERANYGYTF. In DNA, the CDR3 is TGCGCCAGCAGCCCGGGTCCCGAACGGGCCAACTATGGCTACACCTTC.

This clonotype was detected many times. The chain recombines TRBV4-3 with TRBJ2-7; D gene uncertain. The V end was cut by 1 base, the J end by 6 bases, with 13 bases between. The CDR3 runs to 14 residues. Germline V gene lookup returns CDR1 LGHNA and CDR2 YSLEER. CDR3 sequence (DNA): TGCGCCAGCAGCCAAGTTATGGGCACCGGCGAGCAGTACTTC. This translates into CASSQVMGTGEQYF.

This clonotype has at least ten counts. V is TRBV7-9 and J is TRBJ2-7, with TRBD2 matching over 10 bases. J was trimmed by 5 bases and V by 5 bases; bases with no gene match: 9. Per germline, CDR1 SEHNR and CDR2 FQNEAQ (reference sequence). The CDR3 totals 15 residues. CDR3 sequence (DNA): TGTGCCAGCAGCCGAACTAGCGGGGTCGGCAACGAGCAGTACTTC. Translated, it gives CASSRTSGVGNEQYF.

The table lists this clonotype with many counts. This chain links TRBV7-6 with TRBJ1-2; D is possibly TRBD1 (6 bases). CDR1 is SGHVS, CDR2 FNYEAQ, per germline. The CDR3 extends over 13 amino acids. V lost 4 bases to trimming and J lost 4 bases, with 10 bases between them. Here the CDR3 DNA reads TGTGCCAGCAGCTCAACAGGGTCCTATGGCTACACCTTC. Translating gives CASSSTGSYGYTF.

The sample holds a few counts of this clonotype. V is TRBV29-1 and J is TRBJ1-3; possible D gene TRBD1, 6 bases. Trimming took 1 base from V and 5 from J, leaving 15 bases between them. CDR1 SQVTM and CDR2 ANQGSEA come from the germline V gene. The CDR3 covers 15 residues. The CDR3 region has the DNA TGCAGCGTTGAAGGTGCCGGGACACAGAGAAACACCATATATTTT. It is translated as CSVEGAGTQRNTIYF.

This clonotype was observed many times. The genes are TRBV7-9 and TRBJ2-1; D remains unclear. This CDR3 has 12 residues. Trimming pared 5 bases from V and 9 bases from J, leaving 11 bases between. Germline assignment: CDR1 SEHNR and CDR2 FQNEAQ (reference sequence). CDR3 in amino acids: CASSPTLTEQFF. CDR3 nucleotides: TGTGCCAGCAGCCCCACCCTTACTGAGCAGTTCTTC.